The 10 T cell receptor beta chains listed next were all sequenced from one sample in a study of shared clonotypes between healthy human individuals. The naive CD8 subset, CD45RO-negative cells positively selected for CCR7, excluded terminally differentiated effector memory CD45RA+ cells. The method was immunoSEQ multiplex PCR; TCRdb's version includes in-frame clones alone and lacks a portion of them. The table has just over 2,000,000 clones, about 95% seen once; the top ten hold roughly 1%. The sample taken for sequencing was naive CD8+ T cells sorted from blood. These receptors were taken from a man aged 18 to 30 in good health.

The J gene is TRBJ2-1, the V gene TRBV6-1; 7 bases are shared with TRBD1. V shed 6 bases, J shed 6 bases, and the junction held 11 bases outside the gene matches. Germline V gene lookup returns CDR1 MNHNS and CDR2 SASEGT. This CDR3 comprises 15 residues. The CDR3 DNA is TGTGCCAGCAGCCTGGGGACAGAGCCTCCCAATGAGCAGTTCTTC. Its protein is CASSLGTEPPNEQFF.

V and J are TRBV10-2 and TRBJ2-7; D uncertain. V gave up 5 bases and J gave up 0 bases, with 11 bases separating them. There are 14 residues in the CDR3. Per germline, CDR1 WSHSY and CDR2 SAAADI. The CDR3 spells CASSPRMGSYEQYF. For the CDR3, the DNA is TGCGCCAGCAGTCCTAGGATGGGCTCCTACGAGCAGTACTTC.

This sequence joins TRBV4-1 and TRBJ2-7; D is ambiguous. The CDR3 covers 13 residues. The germline V gene has CDR1 MGHRA and CDR2 YSYEKL. V was trimmed by 6 bases and J by 1 base, leaving 10 bases between them. The CDR3 spells CASSHPLSYEQYF. The CDR3 nucleotides are TGCGCCAGCAGTCATCCTCTTTCCTACGAGCAGTACTTC.

Concerning this clone: The junction departs from germline at one end; a sequencing error may be responsible. V and J are TRBV7-9 and TRBJ2-7; D gene unclear. CDR1 and CDR2 from the germline V gene are SEHNR and FQNEAQ (reference sequence). The CDR3 length is 13 residues. The CDR3 DNA is TGTGCCAGCAGTTTAGAGCACCTCTACGAGCAGTACTTC. This encodes CASSLEHLYEQYF.

The genes are TRBV11-2 and TRBJ2-4; a possible D gene is TRBD2 (7 bases). The germline V gene encodes CDR1 SGHAT and CDR2 FQNNGV. The CDR3 covers 18 residues. Trimming removed 1 base from V and 0 bases from J, with 16 bases in between. CDR3 bases: TGTGCCAGCAGCTTAGTGGGGGGGCGGTTATTAGCCAAAAACATTCAGTACTTC. Translated, it gives CASSLVGGRLLAKNIQYF.

The chain joins TRBV5-1 to TRBJ1-1; 9 bases align to TRBD1. The CDR3 has 13 residues. The J segment lost 5 bases and the V segment lost 4 bases, leaving 3 bases of the junction unmatched. CDR1 is SGHRS and CDR2 is YFSETQ in the germline V gene. The DNA of the CDR3 is TGCGCCAGCAGCATGACAGGGGGAACTGAAGCTTTCTTT. Its translation: CASSMTGGTEAFF.

This sequence joins TRBV6-6 and TRBJ2-7; no firm D call. Germline V gene data show CDR1 as MNHNY and CDR2 as SVGAGI (reference sequence). V dropped 6 bases and J dropped 6 bases, with 9 bases sitting between them. This CDR3 comprises 11 residues. The CDR3 loop is CASRSRSEQYF. The DNA for the CDR3 is TGTGCCAGCAGATCCCGTTCCGAGCAGTACTTC.

V is TRBV11-1 and J is TRBJ1-2; TRBD1 matches at 9 bases. This CDR3 spans 14 amino acids. The V gene's germline CDR1 is SGHAT and CDR2 FQDESV (reference sequence). Trimming removed 5 bases from V and 5 bases from J; junction bases left unmatched: 6. Written as DNA, the CDR3 is TGTGCCAGCAGCATAACCGGGACAGGGTATGGCTACACCTTC. This encodes CASSITGTGYGYTF.

The chain joins TRBV27 to TRBJ2-2; no clear D gene. The CDR3 length is 15 residues. Per germline, CDR1 MNHEY and CDR2 SMNVEV (reference sequence). The V end lost 2 bases, the J end lost 4 bases, and 11 bases lay between the germline ends. CDR3 bases: TGTGCCAGCAGTTTACAAATCCAAGGCACCGGGGAGCTGTTTTTT. Its translation: CASSLQIQGTGELFF.

The rearrangement uses TRBV5-1 and TRBJ2-1; tentatively, D is TRBD1 (6 bases). Germline assignment: CDR1 SGHRS and CDR2 YFSETQ. V was pared by 2 bases and J by 12 bases, with 15 bases between. This CDR3 is built from 13 residues. The CDR3 region is CASSLGLTGGQFF. The CDR3 bases are TGCGCCAGCAGCTTAGGGTTGACAGGAGGGCAGTTCTTC. The whole variable domain, remainder taken from reference TRBV5-1 and TRBJ2-1, is KAGVTQTPRYLIKTRGQQVTLSCSPISGHRSVSWYQQTPGQGLQFLFEYFSETQRNKGNFPGRFSGRQFSNSRSEMNVSTLELGDSALYLCASSLGLTGGQFFGPGTRLTVL.